Below are 28 T cell receptor beta chains sequenced from a single sample in a study of shared clonotypes between healthy human individuals. Naive-designated CD8 cells lacked CD45RO, were positively enriched for CCR7, and omitted terminally differentiated effector memory CD45RA+ cells. Repertoires were generated with immunoSEQ multiplex PCR, while TCRdb's copy carries only in-frame clones and drops some. The table lists roughly 810,000 clones, 90% to 98% of them singletons. Sequenced input: naive CD8+ T cells sorted from blood. These receptors originate from a man aged 25 to 40 in good health.

J is TRBJ2-6 and V is TRBV27; 7 nucleotides align to TRBD2. J gave up 0 bases and V 7 bases, and 6 bases lay outside the gene matches. The CDR3 has 16 residues. Germline assignment: CDR1 MNHEY and CDR2 SMNVEV (reference sequence). This chain's CDR3 is CASTGGGSSGANVLTF. The CDR3 DNA reads as TGTGCCAGCACTGGGGGAGGGTCCTCTGGGGCCAACGTCCTGACTTTC.

The rearrangement links TRBV21-1 to TRBJ2-6; no check of the table's D call, TRBD1, against the DNA was made. TRBV21-1 is noted as a pseudogene. The CDR3 is 19 amino acids. CDR3 residues: CASSTSQGKGTPGANVLTF. CDR3 coding DNA: TGTGCCAGCAGCACCTCACAGGGAAAGGGAACTCCTGGGGCCAACGTCCTGACTTTC.

This clone was seen once. The rearrangement links TRBV6-1 to TRBJ1-2; D remains ambiguous. Trimming cost V 4 bases and J 0 bases, with 15 bases left between them. Germline CDR1 reads MNHNS; CDR2 reads SASEGT. There are 16 residues in the CDR3. This CDR3 reads CASSAKNEGSNYGYTF. CDR3 nucleotide sequence: TGTGCCAGCAGTGCGAAAAATGAGGGTTCTAACTATGGCTACACCTTC.

The V and J genes are TRBV7-9 and TRBJ2-3, with TRBD1 matching over 9 bases. The CDR3 has 17 residues. The germline CDR1 and CDR2 sequences are SEHNR and FQNEAQ (reference sequence). J lost 9 bases, V lost 3 bases, and 16 bases had no gene match. The CDR3 DNA follows: TGTGCCAGCAGCTTTACCGGGACAGGGTCGGTAACAAAAACGCAGTATTTT. Its protein product is CASSFTGTGSVTKTQYF. Drawing the rest from reference TRBV7-9 and TRBJ2-3, the complete variable domain is DTGVSQNPRHKITKRGQNVTFRCDPISEHNRLYWYRQTLGQGPEFLTYFQNEAQLEKSRLLSDRFSAERPKGSFSTLEIQRTEQGDSAMYLCASSFTGTGSVTKTQYFGPGTRLTVL.

V is TRBV11-2 and J is TRBJ2-2, with D perhaps matching TRBD1 (6 bases). V lost 5 bases and J lost 5, with 9 bases in between. Germline CDR1 and CDR2: SGHAT and FQNNGV. The CDR3 has 13 amino acids. In nucleotides, the CDR3 is TGTGCCAGCAGCCACACAGGGACCGGGGAGCTGTTTTTT. Protein sequence: CASSHTGTGELFF.

This rearrangement joins TRBV5-1 to TRBJ2-1; the D is unclear. The germline CDR1 and CDR2 sequences are SGHRS and YFSETQ. V lost 2 bases, J lost 5 bases, and 14 bases lay in between. This CDR3 has 15 residues. This CDR3 reads CASSLTSRLDNEQFF. The CDR3 nucleotides read TGCGCCAGCAGCTTAACCAGCCGGTTAGACAATGAGCAGTTCTTC.

The rearrangement uses TRBV6-1 and TRBJ2-7, with 7 nucleotides matching TRBD2. CDR3 length: 15 amino acids. The V gene's germline CDR1 is MNHNS and CDR2 SASEGT. After removal of 2 bases from V and 4 bases from J, the junction contained 8 bases not matched to a gene. The CDR3 loop is CASSELGGSWYEQYF. The CDR3, as DNA: TGTGCCAGCAGTGAATTGGGCGGGAGTTGGTACGAGCAGTACTTC.

This rearrangement joins TRBV4-1 to TRBJ2-1, with D hard to call. V was pared by 0 bases and J by 6 bases, with 15 bases between. The CDR3 sequence is 16 residues long. Germline lookup yields CDR1 MGHRA and CDR2 YSYEKL. CDR3 sequence: CASSQDVTRPVNEQFF. CDR3 DNA sequence: TGCGCCAGCAGCCAAGATGTCACAAGGCCTGTCAATGAGCAGTTCTTC.

A few counts support this clone. The CDR3 here is CASSSTTSGRASGELFF. In DNA, the CDR3 is TGTGCCAGCAGCTCAACGACTAGCGGGAGGGCCTCCGGGGAGCTGTTTTTT. This rearrangement joins TRBV7-9 to TRBJ2-2, with 14 positions matching TRBD2. The CDR3 sequence is 17 residues long. The ends lost 4 bases at V and 6 bases at J; junction bases unmatched: 7. Germline V lookup: CDR1 SEHNR, CDR2 FQNEAQ (reference sequence).

CDR3 protein: CASSPGTSGREREQFF. CDR3 DNA: TGTGCCAGCAGCCCGGGGACTAGCGGGAGGGAACGTGAGCAGTTCTTC. The chain carries TRBV7-6 and TRBJ2-1, with 16 bases aligning to TRBD2. J gave up 9 bases and V 5 bases, and 7 bases lay outside the gene matches. CDR1 is SGHVS, CDR2 FNYEAQ, per germline. The CDR3 has 16 amino acids.

The chain recombines TRBV11-3 with TRBJ1-1, with D hard to call. The germline CDR1 and CDR2 sequences are SGHNT and YENEEA. The V gene lost 1 base and the J gene lost 1 base, with 16 bases spanning the gap. The CDR3 is made up of 17 amino acids. CDR3 residues: CASSLVHLRSTNTEAFF. The CDR3 nucleotides read TGTGCCAGCAGCTTAGTTCACTTGCGGTCCACGAACACTGAAGCTTTCTTT.

This rearrangement joins TRBV7-8 to TRBJ2-5, with 10 bases that match TRBD2. With V trimmed by 5 bases and J by 5 bases, 14 bases remained unmatched. The germline gives CDR1 SGHVS, CDR2 FQNEAQ. The CDR3 loop spans 17 amino acids. The CDR3 spells CASSRSAGGPSRETQYF. The DNA of the CDR3 is TGTGCCAGCAGCCGCTCAGCGGGAGGGCCGTCTAGGGAGACCCAGTACTTC.

The chain combines TRBV27 with TRBJ2-3, with D possibly matching TRBD1 (7 bases). Germline V gene lookup returns CDR1 MNHEY and CDR2 SMNVEV (reference sequence). V was trimmed by 6 bases and J by 4 bases, leaving 23 bases between them. The CDR3 consists of 17 residues. CDR3 sequence: CASRESGGRFSSDTQYF. CDR3 sequence (DNA): TGTGCCAGCAGAGAATCAGGGGGGCGTTTCTCATCAGATACGCAGTATTTT.

The V and J genes are TRBV13 and TRBJ1-2; tentative D call: TRBD1 (5 bases). The CDR3 is made up of 13 amino acids. Germline CDR1 PRHDT, CDR2 FYEKMQ (reference sequence). V gave up 5 bases and J gave up 4 bases, with 11 bases separating them. The CDR3, as DNA: TGTGCCAGCAGCGCCGACAGCGGCTATGGCTACACCTTC. This sequence encodes CASSADSGYGYTF.

This clone was seen just once. The chain employs TRBV28 and TRBJ1-2; D gene ambiguous. Trimming shortened V by 1 base and J by 6 bases, and 15 bases separated the two germline ends. The germline V gene has CDR1 MDHEN and CDR2 SYDVKM. The CDR3 is 15 amino acids. In nucleotides, the CDR3 is TGTGCCAGCAGTTTATCCGGGCCTCAACTGGATGGCTACACCTTC. The encoded protein is CASSLSGPQLDGYTF.

This chain joins TRBV5-6 and TRBJ2-5; unclear D gene. V was shortened by 1 base and J by 6 bases, with 19 bases between the two germline ends. Per germline, CDR1 SGHDT and CDR2 YYEEEE. The CDR3 loop spans 16 amino acids. The chain's CDR3 is CASSLFGSSKPKTQYF. Written as DNA, the CDR3 is TGTGCCAGCAGCTTGTTCGGCTCAAGTAAACCGAAGACCCAGTACTTC.

The chain combines TRBV15 with TRBJ2-2, with 7 bases fitting TRBD2. The CDR3 has 15 residues. From germline, CDR1 is LNHNV and CDR2 YYDKDF (reference sequence). The J segment lost 2 bases and the V segment lost 5 bases, leaving 5 bases of the junction unmatched. The CDR3 reads CATSLRDYNTGELFF. DNA of the CDR3: TGTGCCACCAGCCTTAGGGACTACAACACCGGGGAGCTGTTTTTT.

The chain couples TRBV2 to TRBJ2-3; perhaps TRBD2 as D (5 bases). The CDR3 has 16 amino acids. Trimming took 7 bases from V and 3 from J, leaving 20 bases between them. The germline V gene has CDR1 SNHLY and CDR2 FYNNEI. The CDR3 protein is CASKELWRGGTDTQYF. The CDR3 nucleotides read TGTGCCAGCAAGGAGCTCTGGCGCGGCGGGACAGATACGCAGTATTTT.

About this clone: The same CDR3 is also encoded by other DNA sequences in this sample. The V call is TRBV7-9, the J call TRBJ2-7; unclear D gene. Trimming left V 5 bases short and J 4 bases short, with 9 bases between. The germline V gene has CDR1 SEHNR and CDR2 FQNEAQ (reference sequence). This CDR3 contains 12 residues. CDR3 nucleotide sequence: TGTGCCAGCAGCCTGTCCCCGTACGAGCAGTACTTC. It encodes CASSLSPYEQYF.

The chain recombines TRBV11-2 with TRBJ2-7; the D gene is possibly TRBD2 (5 bases). This CDR3 is 12 amino acids long. The germline gives CDR1 SGHAT, CDR2 FQNNGV. Trimming cost V 1 base and J 6 bases, with 7 bases left between them. The CDR3 loop is CASSLGRGEQYF. The DNA for the CDR3 is TGTGCCAGCAGCTTAGGACGGGGCGAGCAGTACTTC.

This rearrangement joins TRBV7-9 to TRBJ1-3, with 9 positions matching TRBD1. CDR1 and CDR2 from the germline V gene are SEHNR and FQNEAQ (reference sequence). This CDR3 is 16 amino acids long. The J segment lost 8 bases and the V segment lost 2 bases, leaving 10 bases of the junction unmatched. The CDR3 loop is CASSLSTGGAGYTIYF. The CDR3 coding sequence is TGTGCCAGCAGCTTAAGCACAGGGGGCGCGGGATACACCATATATTTT. Variable domain in full (rest from reference TRBV7-9 and TRBJ1-3): DTGVSQNPRHKITKRGQNVTFRCDPISEHNRLYWYRQTLGQGPEFLTYFQNEAQLEKSRLLSDRFSAERPKGSFSTLEIQRTEQGDSAMYLCASSLSTGGAGYTIYFGEGSWLTVV.

CDR3 nucleotides: TGTGCCAGTACCCTACATGGACTAGAACAGTATTTT. Protein: CASTLHGLEQYF. J is TRBJ2-3 and V is TRBV19, with 7 bases identical to TRBD2. The trim removed 7 bases at V and 12 bases at J, leaving 10 bases unmatched. The V gene's germline CDR1 is LNHDA and CDR2 SQIVND (reference sequence). The CDR3 loop spans 12 amino acids.

The count of this clone is one. V gene TRBV19 combines with J gene TRBJ2-2; D ambiguous. Trimming removed 7 bases from V and 4 bases from J, with 16 bases in between. This CDR3 has 15 amino acids. From germline, CDR1 is LNHDA and CDR2 SQIVND (reference sequence). The CDR3 spells CASTYLVGSTGELFF. CDR3 sequence (DNA): TGTGCCAGTACCTACCTGGTCGGAAGCACCGGGGAGCTGTTTTTT.

This chain connects TRBV7-2 to TRBJ2-1; tentatively, D is TRBD1 (6 bases). The CDR3 spans 17 residues. V was cut by 0 bases and J by 4 bases, with 16 bases left in between. Germline assignment: CDR1 SGHTA and CDR2 FQGNSA. DNA for the CDR3: TGTGCCAGCAGCTTAGCGCCTAGGACAGCCAGTTACAATGAGCAGTTCTTC. Residues: CASSLAPRTASYNEQFF.

This clone is a singleton in its sample. V is TRBV29-1 and J is TRBJ2-1; 13 nucleotides align to TRBD2. The length of the CDR3 is 16 residues. Germline assignment: CDR1 SQVTM and CDR2 ANQGSEA. With V trimmed by 7 bases and J by 8 bases, 14 bases remained unmatched. The CDR3 loop is CSADGLAGAPGDEQFF. Written as DNA, the CDR3 is TGCAGCGCCGACGGACTAGCGGGAGCCCCAGGGGATGAGCAGTTCTTC.

This chain joins TRBV9 and TRBJ2-1; 10 bases agree with TRBD2. J lost 3 bases, V lost 4 bases, and 7 bases had no gene match. The CDR3 runs to 16 residues. Germline V CDR1 and CDR2: SGDLS, YYNGEE. CDR3 coding DNA: TGTGCCAGCAGCACAGCCGGGACTAGCGTCTACAATGAGCAGTTCTTC. This translates into CASSTAGTSVYNEQFF.

This clone was counted once. This chain uses TRBV11-2 with TRBJ2-1, with 9 bases fitting TRBD1. The CDR3 has 16 residues. The germline gives CDR1 SGHAT, CDR2 FQNNGV. The J segment lost 3 bases and the V segment lost 6 bases, leaving 9 bases of the junction unmatched. The CDR3 DNA follows: TGTGCCAGCAGTAGCGACAGGGGGAACTACTACAATGAGCAGTTCTTC. It specifies CASSSDRGNYYNEQFF.

This rearrangement joins TRBV25-1 to TRBJ1-2; no reliable D call. This CDR3 is 13 amino acids long. Looked up from germline, CDR1 is MGHDK and CDR2 is SYGVNS. Trimming removed 5 bases from V and 2 bases from J, with 9 bases in between. As DNA, the CDR3 is TGTGCCAGCAGTCCCGGGGAGAACTATGGCTACACCTTC. Amino acids: CASSPGENYGYTF.